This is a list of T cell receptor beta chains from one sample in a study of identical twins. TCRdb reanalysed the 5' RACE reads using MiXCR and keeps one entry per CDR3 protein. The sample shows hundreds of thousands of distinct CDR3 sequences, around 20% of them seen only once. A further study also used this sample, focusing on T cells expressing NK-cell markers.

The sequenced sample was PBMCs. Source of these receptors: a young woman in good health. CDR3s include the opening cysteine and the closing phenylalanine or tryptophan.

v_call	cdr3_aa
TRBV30	CAWLRTSDYNEQFF
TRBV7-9	CASSFKRDEQYF
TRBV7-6	CASSSDSETQYF
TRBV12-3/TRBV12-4	CASSLAQTDTQYF
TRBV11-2	CASSSEGFNGYTF
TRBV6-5	CASQTGSYEQYF
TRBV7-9	CASSLIGGNQETQYF
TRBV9	CASTPQTGSNYGYTF
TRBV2	CASSAGQYTEAFF
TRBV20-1	CSAPRLAEGTDTQYF
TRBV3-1	CASSPTDREKLFF
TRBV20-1	CSARGGVVEQFF
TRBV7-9	CASRPGFTDTQYF
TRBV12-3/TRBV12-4	CASTTSGVNTGELFF
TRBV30	CAWSWDRGQRYF
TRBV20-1	CSATDMQETQYF
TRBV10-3	CAIGLDTQYF
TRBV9	CASSPARRDTQYF
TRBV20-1	CSASRQGSEPQHF
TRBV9	CASSVPYTDTQYF
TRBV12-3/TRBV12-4	CASSLRGRHEQYF
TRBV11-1	CASSLTFGTSGRFGETQYF
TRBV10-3	CAISESGGSKQELFF
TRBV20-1	CSANPSPGAFF
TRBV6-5	CASSSDPPREDTQYF
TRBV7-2	CASSLGGNPYEQYF
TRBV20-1	CSASRTDTQYF
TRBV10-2	CASSVGAGSTGELFF
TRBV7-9	CASSSRQMYEQYF
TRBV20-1	CSALPGDRALRYGYTF
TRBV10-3	CAIKGGVRASEQFF
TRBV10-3	CAIRMGLAGGETQYF
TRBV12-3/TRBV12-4	CASSLGTQQFF
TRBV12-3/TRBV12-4	CASSLWGVDEAFF
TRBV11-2	CASSLSVGVNIQYF
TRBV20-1	CSARPTSGRERFTDTQYF
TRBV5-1	CASSLPGGETLYF
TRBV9	CASSVVWDRGLHEQFF
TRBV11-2	CASSLEVYGSTNGELFF
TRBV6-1	CASSLMDQNTGELFF
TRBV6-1	CASSSPTPVGTQYF
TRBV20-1	CSARDIQEETQYF
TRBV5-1	CASSTGQSNEQFF
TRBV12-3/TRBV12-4	CASSFSLGSYEQYF
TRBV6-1	CASSEDGALGQFF
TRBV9	CASSALTGTYNEQFF
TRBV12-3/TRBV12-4	CASSWGSGGGEQYF
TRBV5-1	CASSLPAGGRMETQYF
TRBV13	CASSFYGELFF
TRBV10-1	CASSESASGDNEQFF